Below, 28 T cell receptor beta chains from the same sample are listed, as sequenced in a study of T cell responses to AZD1222 COVID-19 vaccine. Assay used: immunoSEQ multiplex PCR; TCRdb lists only in-frame clones, some missing. The top ten clones hold about 4.5% of a sample with approximately 170,000 clones, approximately 90% of them seen once. Sequencing used peripheral blood, obtained on day 0 of AZD1222 vaccination. The receptors were gathered from an adult in good health.

CDR3 region: CASSLMLLSAQPQHF. CDR3 in DNA: TGTGCCAGCAGCCTAATGTTGCTCTCGGCTCAGCCCCAGCATTTT. The rearrangement joins TRBV7-2 to TRBJ1-5, with unresolved D. The CDR3 is 15 residues long. V was trimmed by 5 bases and J by 6 bases, leaving 17 bases between them. CDR1 and CDR2 (germline): SGHTA, FQGNSA. The full variable domain, rest sourced from reference TRBV7-2 and TRBJ1-5, is GAGVSQSPSNKVTEKGKDVELRCDPISGHTALYWYRQSLGQGLEFLIYFQGNSAPDKSGLPSDRFSAERTGGSVSTLTIQRTQQEDSAVYLCASSLMLLSAQPQHFGDGTRLSIL.

V usage is TRBV4-3 and J usage is TRBJ2-4; 7 bases are shared with TRBD2. CDR3 length: 14 residues. V was pared by 1 base and J by 6 bases, with 3 bases of the junction left unmatched. CDR1 is LGHNA, CDR2 YSLEER, per germline. The CDR3 region is CASSQAGGGNIQYF. CDR3 DNA: TGCGCCAGCAGCCAAGCGGGAGGAGGAAACATTCAGTACTTC.

V is TRBV29-1 and J is TRBJ1-1; 8 nucleotides agree with TRBD1. From germline, CDR1 is SQVTM and CDR2 ANQGSEA. The CDR3 sequence is 16 residues long. V lost 3 bases and J lost 4; bases outside the gene matches: 13. The CDR3 sequence: CSVEIAGGVPGTEAFF. CDR3 DNA: TGCAGCGTTGAGATTGCAGGGGGCGTACCGGGCACTGAAGCTTTCTTT.

The chain has TRBV5-1 and TRBJ2-7; a possible D gene is TRBD2 (6 bases). V lost 4 bases and J lost 3, with 14 bases in between. Per germline, CDR1 SGHRS and CDR2 YFSETQ. The CDR3 spans 14 residues. DNA of the CDR3: TGCGCCAGCAGCCCCGTGGGGCGGGACTACGAGCAGTACTTC. Its protein product is CASSPVGRDYEQYF.

The rearrangement uses TRBV5-1 and TRBJ1-6; weak D call: TRBD1 (5 bases). The germline gives CDR1 SGHRS, CDR2 YFSETQ. The CDR3 contains 14 residues. The ends were cut back, 6 bases at V and 5 bases at J, with 12 bases in the middle. The CDR3 DNA is TGCGCCAGCAAGAGGGGAGCGGATAATTCACCCCTCCACTTT. As protein: CASKRGADNSPLHF.

This clone was recorded only once. This chain joins TRBV7-3 and TRBJ1-2; 7 nucleotides line up with TRBD1. This CDR3 region has 15 residues. With 0 bases clipped from V and 8 bases from J, the junction kept 9 bases outside the gene matches. Germline V gene lookup returns CDR1 SGHTA and CDR2 FQGTGA. DNA of the CDR3: TGTGCCAGCAGCTTAACGTCAGGAGGGGGCGAAGGCTACACCTTC. Its translation: CASSLTSGGGEGYTF.

The genes are TRBV2 and TRBJ2-7, with D maybe TRBD1 (5 bases). The V end was cut by 5 bases, the J end by 7 bases, with 24 bases between. This CDR3 has 16 residues. Looked up from germline, CDR1 is SNHLY and CDR2 is FYNNEI. The CDR3 coding sequence is TGTGCCAGCAGTAGGCAGGGAATGTCCTCCCTCCGAGAGCAGTACTTC. Amino acids: CASSRQGMSSLREQYF.

The V gene is TRBV10-3, the J gene TRBJ2-5, with 7 bases that match TRBD1. Trimming at V came to 2 bases and at J to 1 base, leaving 10 bases not matched to a gene. The V gene's germline CDR1 is ENHRY and CDR2 SYGVKD. CDR3 length equals 17 residues. The CDR3 DNA reads TGTGCCATCAGTGAGCGGGGACAGCGCTTAACCCAAGAGACCCAGTACTTC. Its translation: CAISERGQRLTQETQYF.

This chain connects TRBV19 to TRBJ2-7, with D unclear. CDR1 is LNHDA, CDR2 SQIVND, per germline (reference sequence). Deletions cut 6 bases from V and 3 bases from J, with 15 bases between. The CDR3 has 14 residues. CDR3 loop: CASRQRASYYEQYF. Written as DNA, the CDR3 is TGTGCCAGTAGACAACGGGCCAGCTACTACGAGCAGTACTTC.

The J gene is TRBJ2-3, the V gene TRBV19; D gene ambiguous. The CDR3 consists of 15 residues. Trimming took 5 bases from V and 2 from J, leaving 14 bases between them. Germline V gives CDR1 LNHDA, CDR2 SQIVND (reference sequence). The CDR3 nucleotides are TGTGCCAGTAGTCGACTTAGTGGAATCACAGATACGCAGTATTTT. It encodes CASSRLSGITDTQYF.

CDR3 region: CASSEFRDHYNEQFF. The CDR3 DNA is TGCGCCAGCAGTGAGTTTCGGGACCACTACAATGAGCAGTTCTTC. The chain couples TRBV10-1 to TRBJ2-1, with D tentatively TRBD1 or TRBD2 (5 bases each). The CDR3 loop spans 15 amino acids. Between the trimmed V and J ends, which lost 1 base and 3 bases, there was a span of 10 bases. Germline V gene lookup returns CDR1 WNHNN and CDR2 SYGVQD (reference sequence).

The V and J genes are TRBV2 and TRBJ1-5; D unresolved. This CDR3 comprises 14 residues. V lost 6 bases and J lost 7, with 16 bases in between. Germline CDR1 SNHLY, CDR2 FYNNEI. The chain's CDR3 is CASRDSGPIQPQHF. The CDR3 DNA reads TGTGCCAGCAGGGACTCGGGCCCGATACAGCCCCAGCATTTT.

This clone occurred once. V usage is TRBV4-1 and J usage is TRBJ1-4, with D possibly TRBD1 on 5 matching bases. Germline CDR1 and CDR2: MGHRA and YSYEKL. Trimming removed 3 bases at V and 4 bases at J, with 18 bases between. The CDR3 covers 17 residues. In nucleotides, the CDR3 is TGCGCCAGCAGCCATCCCTCAAGGGACGTCCTTAATGAAAAACTGTTTTTT. Protein: CASSHPSRDVLNEKLFF.

The chain links TRBV27 to TRBJ1-2; D remains unclear. This CDR3 comprises 15 residues. Germline lookup yields CDR1 MNHEY and CDR2 SMNVEV (reference sequence). V lost 3 bases and J 8 bases, leaving 19 bases between the germline ends. The CDR3 DNA reads as TGTGCCAGCAGTTTCGTCGGGGATGTACTCGGAGGCTACACCTTC. Translation: CASSFVGDVLGGYTF.

This sequence joins TRBV13 and TRBJ1-1; 7 bases fit TRBD1. Unmatched junction bases numbered 10, after V lost 8 bases and J lost 4 bases. Germline CDR1 PRHDT, CDR2 FYEKMQ (reference sequence). CDR3 size: 14 residues. CDR3 nucleotides: TGTGCCAGCCGGGCACAGGGGCTGAGCACTGAAGCTTTCTTT. This translates into CASRAQGLSTEAFF.

This sequence joins TRBV11-3 and TRBJ1-3; D remains unclear. Trimming cost V 5 bases and J 7 bases, with 9 bases left between them. The CDR3 sequence is 12 residues long. Looked up from germline, CDR1 is SGHNT and CDR2 is YENEEA. CDR3 coding DNA: TGTGCCAGCAGCCCTCTAGGGAACACCATATATTTT. Translation: CASSPLGNTIYF.

CDR3 amino acids: CASSYGPGEAQHF. Written as DNA, the CDR3 is TGTGCCAGCAGTTATGGTCCTGGGGAGGCCCAGCATTTT. This chain joins TRBV6-5 and TRBJ1-5; no firm D call. The length of the CDR3 is 13 residues. Germline loops: CDR1 MNHEY, CDR2 SVGAGI. The V end was cut by 3 bases, the J end by 11 bases, with 14 bases between.

The V gene is TRBV7-3, the J gene TRBJ2-4, with unresolved D. This CDR3 contains 14 residues. Per the germline V gene, CDR1 is SGHTA and CDR2 is FQGTGA. V lost 5 bases, J lost 2 bases, and 10 bases lay in between. The CDR3 region is CASSPQGSKNIQYF. Written as DNA, the CDR3 is TGTGCCAGCAGCCCACAAGGCTCCAAAAACATTCAGTACTTC.

This clone has more than one count but fewer than ten. The chain carries TRBV7-3 and TRBJ2-7, with D tentatively TRBD2 (5 bases). The CDR3 totals 15 residues. The V gene lost 5 bases and the J gene lost 0 bases, with 14 bases spanning the gap. Germline V CDR1 and CDR2: SGHTA, FQGTGA. Here the CDR3 DNA reads TGTGCCAGCAGCCCAAGCGGTACCGCCTCCTACGAGCAGTACTTC. As protein: CASSPSGTASYEQYF. Variable domain in full (rest from reference TRBV7-3 and TRBJ2-7): GAGVSQTPSNKVTEKGKYVELRCDPISGHTALYWYRQSLGQGPEFLIYFQGTGAADDSGLPNDRFFAVRPEGSVSTLKIQRTERGDSAVYLCASSPSGTASYEQYFGPGTRLTVT.

This chain links TRBV5-1 with TRBJ2-7, with D perhaps matching TRBD1 (6 bases). CDR3 size: 13 residues. Germline V CDR1 and CDR2: SGHRS, YFSETQ. Trimming left V 2 bases short and J 3 bases short, with 9 bases between. CDR3 bases: TGCGCCAGCAGCTTCGGACAGAACTACGAGCAGTACTTC. Amino acid sequence: CASSFGQNYEQYF.

The CDR3 sequence is CASGSPGQGSNEQFF. DNA for the CDR3: TGTGCCAGCGGTTCTCCGGGACAGGGGTCCAATGAGCAGTTCTTC. V usage is TRBV6-2 or TRBV6-3 and J usage is TRBJ2-1; the match to TRBD1 covers 10 bases. V trimming: 8 bases; J trimming: 6 bases; junction bases outside the gene matches: 10. The CDR3 length is 15 residues. Germline V gene sequence: CDR1 MNHEY, CDR2 SVGEGT.

Here the CDR3 reads CASTPPPSSYTDTQYF. The CDR3, as DNA: TGTGCCAGCACCCCTCCCCCTTCCTCCTACACAGATACGCAGTATTTT. The rearrangement uses TRBV5-5 and TRBJ2-3, with unresolved D. The V end lost 6 bases, the J end lost 2 bases, and 19 bases lay between the germline ends. The CDR3 consists of 16 residues. CDR1 is SGHKS, CDR2 YYEKEE, per germline (reference sequence). Variable domain in full (rest from reference TRBV5-5 and TRBJ2-3): DAGVTQSPTHLIKTRGQQVTLRCSPISGHKSVSWYQQVLGQGPQFIFQYYEKEERGRGNFPDRFSARQFPNYSSELNVNALLLGDSALYLCASTPPPSSYTDTQYFGPGTRLTVL.

The V and J genes are TRBV27 and TRBJ2-1; D is unclear. Trimming pared 3 bases from V and 0 bases from J, leaving 3 bases between. The CDR3 is 13 residues long. CDR1 and CDR2 from the germline V gene are MNHEY and SMNVEV (reference sequence). The CDR3 spells CASSFFSYNEQFF. In DNA form, the CDR3 reads TGTGCCAGCAGTTTTTTCTCCTACAATGAGCAGTTCTTC.

CDR3 sequence (DNA): TGCGCCAGCAGACTAAACGTAGTGACTAGCGGGAGAAATGAGCAGTTCTTC. Its translation: CASRLNVVTSGRNEQFF. The J gene is TRBJ2-1, the V gene TRBV4-1; 12 nucleotides match TRBD2. CDR3 size: 17 residues. Germline V lookup: CDR1 MGHRA, CDR2 YSYEKL. The V and J ends lost 6 bases and 7 bases, in that order; junction bases with no gene match: 13.

The chain uses TRBV6-7 and TRBJ1-4, with D unresolved. TRBV6-7 is reported as an ORF; its role is uncertain. The CDR3 loop spans 13 amino acids. Deletions cut 4 bases from V and 8 bases from J, with 11 bases between. The CDR3 DNA reads TGTGCCAGCAGTTTTGGTAGTTGGGAAAAACTGTTTTTT. Its protein product is CASSFGSWEKLFF.

V usage is TRBV18 and J usage is TRBJ1-1; the match to TRBD1 covers 7 bases. The CDR3 has 13 residues. After removal of 4 bases from V and 4 bases from J, the junction contained 3 bases not matched to a gene. The V gene's germline CDR1 is KGHSH and CDR2 LQKENI. The CDR3 nucleotides are TGTGCCAGCTCACAGGGGGCGCCCACTGAAGCTTTCTTT. Translation gives CASSQGAPTEAFF.

This rearrangement joins TRBV3-1 (or the pseudogene TRBV3-2) to TRBJ1-2; perhaps TRBD1 as D (5 bases). Germline assignment: CDR1 LGHDT and CDR2 YNNKEL (reference sequence). Trimming removed 0 bases from V and 7 bases from J, with 15 bases in between. The CDR3 length is 15 residues. The CDR3 region is CASSQDPSGQGGYTF. CDR3 DNA sequence: TGTGCCAGCAGCCAAGATCCGTCAGGTCAGGGTGGCTACACCTTC.

The chain is built from TRBV11-2 and TRBJ2-7; D is unresolved. The CDR3 is made up of 10 amino acids. With 8 bases removed from V and 3 bases from J, the gap between germline ends came to 5 bases. CDR1 and CDR2 from the germline V gene are SGHAT and FQNNGV. DNA for the CDR3: TGTGCCAGCGGTTACTACGAGCAGTACTTC. This sequence encodes CASGYYEQYF.